This T cell receptor (beta chain) was obtained from a study of T cell clonotyping in hematopoietic cell transplantation. General study findings and limits: After transplant, recipient diversity fell while pathologically expanded clonotypes grew through day 180.

The table came from immunoSEQ multiplex PCR; TCRdb's copy has only in-frame clones and leaves some out. In the table there are 15,000 to 20,000 clones, 65% to 85% of which are singletons. V lost 4 bases to trimming and J lost 4 bases, with 17 bases between them. This CDR3 contains 15 residues. The germline gives CDR1 SGHNT, CDR2 YYREEE (reference sequence). On this clone itself: As yet, its antigen is unknown.

This sequence originates from a man between 60 and 75 years old in good health. Some clones in this sample may be carry-over from other donors' samples. The sample taken for sequencing was peripheral blood mononuclear cells. V is TRBV5-4 and J is TRBJ1-2, with D unclear. CDR3 amino acids: CASSPYPWDGYGYTF. Here the CDR3 DNA reads TGTGCCAGCAGCCCCTATCCCTGGGATGGCTATGGCTACACCTTC.